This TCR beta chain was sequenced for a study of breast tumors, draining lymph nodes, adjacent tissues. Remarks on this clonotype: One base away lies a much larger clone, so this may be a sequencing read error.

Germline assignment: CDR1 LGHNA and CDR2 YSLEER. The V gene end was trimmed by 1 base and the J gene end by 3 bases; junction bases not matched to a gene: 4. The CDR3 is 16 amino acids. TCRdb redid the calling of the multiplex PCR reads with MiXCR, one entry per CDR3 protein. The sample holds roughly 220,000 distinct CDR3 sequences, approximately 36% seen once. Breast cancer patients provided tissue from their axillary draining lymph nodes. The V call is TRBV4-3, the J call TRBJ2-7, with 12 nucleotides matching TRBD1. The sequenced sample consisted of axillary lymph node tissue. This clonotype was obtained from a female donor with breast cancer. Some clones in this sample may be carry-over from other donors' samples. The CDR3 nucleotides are TGCGCCAGCAGCCAAGGGGGGACAGGGGGCGTCTACGAGCAGTACTTC. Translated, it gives CASSQGGTGGVYEQYF.